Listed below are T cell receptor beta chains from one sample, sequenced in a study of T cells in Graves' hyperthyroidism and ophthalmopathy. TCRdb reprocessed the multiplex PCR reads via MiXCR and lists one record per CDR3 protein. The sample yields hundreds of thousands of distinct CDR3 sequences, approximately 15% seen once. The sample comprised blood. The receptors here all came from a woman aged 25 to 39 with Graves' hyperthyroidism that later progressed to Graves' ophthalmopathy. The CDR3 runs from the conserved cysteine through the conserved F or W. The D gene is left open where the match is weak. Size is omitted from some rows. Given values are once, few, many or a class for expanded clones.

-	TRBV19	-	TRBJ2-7	TGTGCCAGTAGTATGCAGCGGGTCCCCTACGAGCAGTACTTC	CASSMQRVPYEQYF
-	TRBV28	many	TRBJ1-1	TGTGCCAGCAGTTTACCCACCACGCCCACTGAAGCTTTCTTT	CASSLPTTPTEAFF
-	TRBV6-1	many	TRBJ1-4	TGTGCCAGCAGTGAATTTGTGGGCGATGCAACTAATGAAAAACTGTTTTTT	CASSEFVGDATNEKLFF
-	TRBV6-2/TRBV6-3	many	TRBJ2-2	TGTGCCAGCAGTTCGGGTGCGATAAGAACCGGGGAGCTGTTTTTT	CASSSGAIRTGELFF
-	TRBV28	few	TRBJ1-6	TGTGCCAGCAGTCGAAGGACATACTATAATTCACCCCTCCACTTT	CASSRRTYYNSPLHF
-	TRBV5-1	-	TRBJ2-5	TGCGCCAGCGCCCCGGGGGCTGGGCAAGAGACCCAGTACTTC	CASAPGAGQETQYF
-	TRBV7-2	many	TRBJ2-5	TGTGCCAGCAGCCCACGGACACCCCAAGAGACCCAGTACTTC	CASSPRTPQETQYF
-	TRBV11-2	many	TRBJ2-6	TGTGCCAGCAGCCCGGAACGGGACAATTCCCGCTCTGGGGCCAACGTCCTGACTTTC	CASSPERDNSRSGANVLTF
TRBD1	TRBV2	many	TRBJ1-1	TGTGCCAGTAACCTTTCCGGGACAGGGTCCACTGAAGCTTTCTTT	CASNLSGTGSTEAFF
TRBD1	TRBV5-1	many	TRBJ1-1	TGCGCCAGCAGCTTGGGGGACAGACAATCGAACACTGAAGCTTTCTTT	CASSLGDRQSNTEAFF
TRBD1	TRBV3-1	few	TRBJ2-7	TGTGCCAGCAGCCCCGAATCCGGGACAGGGACCCACGAGCAGTACTTC	CASSPESGTGTHEQYF
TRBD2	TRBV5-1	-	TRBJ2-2	TGCGCCAGCAGCTTGGGGACTAGCGGGAAAGACGGGGAGCTGTTTTTT	CASSLGTSGKDGELFF
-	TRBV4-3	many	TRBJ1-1	TGCGCCAGCAGCCAAGAGACGTATCCCGCCGAAGCTTTCTTT	CASSQETYPAEAFF
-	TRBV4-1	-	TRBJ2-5	TGCGCCAGCAGCCTGACTGCGCTGTACCAAGAGACCCAGTACTTC	CASSLTALYQETQYF
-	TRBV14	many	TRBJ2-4	TGTGCCAGCAGCGGGACCGGAGGGATAGCCAAAAACATTCAGTACTTC	CASSGTGGIAKNIQYF
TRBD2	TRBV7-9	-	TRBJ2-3	TGTGCCAGCACATACGGACTAGCGGTCACAGATACGCAGTATTTT	CASTYGLAVTDTQYF
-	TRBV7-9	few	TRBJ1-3	TGTGCCAGCAGCTTTGATTCTGGACGACTATCTGGAAACACCATATATTTT	CASSFDSGRLSGNTIYF
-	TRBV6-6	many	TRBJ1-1	TGTGCCAGCAGTTACTCGTCCAGGAACACTGAAGCTTTCTTT	CASSYSSRNTEAFF
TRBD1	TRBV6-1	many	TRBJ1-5	TGTGCCAGCAGTGAGGGGACAGCGAGCAATCAGCCCCAGCATTTT	CASSEGTASNQPQHF
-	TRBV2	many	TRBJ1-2	TGTGCCAGCTCCGAGGTCCGATCTTTGGACTATGGCTACACCTTC	CASSEVRSLDYGYTF
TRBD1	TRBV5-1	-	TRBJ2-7	TGCGCCAGCAGCCCTACACAGGGGTGGATAAGAATCTCCTACGAGCAGTACTTC	CASSPTQGWIRISYEQYF
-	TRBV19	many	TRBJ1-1	TGTGCCAGTAGTCCCCGGGGTGAGAACACTGAAGCTTTCTTT	CASSPRGENTEAFF
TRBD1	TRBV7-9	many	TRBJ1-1	TGTGCCAGCAGCCCTGGTAGTAAGGGGGACAGCACTGAAGCTTTCTTT	CASSPGSKGDSTEAFF
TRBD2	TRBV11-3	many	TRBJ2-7	TGTGCCAGCAGCTTACGTCCCGGCGGCCGACTAGCGGGAGTCGCCTACGAGCAGTACTTC	CASSLRPGGRLAGVAYEQYF
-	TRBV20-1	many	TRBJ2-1	TGCAGTGCTACCGGGAGTTACAAGAACAATGAGCAGTTCTTC	CSATGSYKNNEQFF
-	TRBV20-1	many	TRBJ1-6	TGCAGTGCAAATACCCAAGGAGACGTAAATTCACCCCTCCACTTT	CSANTQGDVNSPLHF